This entry describes one T cell receptor beta chain. V was clipped by 4 bases and J by 0 bases, with 10 bases between them. CDR1 is KGHSH and CDR2 is LQKENI in the germline V gene. The CDR3 is 14 amino acids. This record comes from a study of blood T cell repertoires in COVID-19. The overall study: The study drew acute and convalescent COVID-19 samples from the United States, Italy and Spain.

The table came from immunoSEQ multiplex PCR; TCRdb's copy has only in-frame clones and leaves some out. The sample lists a few hundred thousand clones; about nine tenths were seen once. Recruitment covered about two dozen US areas and drew participants whose ages spanned roughly 18 to 95 years. Participants' reported clinical history set cohort assignment. The V gene is TRBV18, the J gene TRBJ2-7; D perhaps matches TRBD2 (5 bases). The source material was PBMCs or T cells enriched from blood (not recorded which). The receptor's source is a man aged 18-30 years with acute COVID-19. The CDR3 DNA sequence: TGTGCCAGCTCACGGTCGGGGTCCTCCTACGAGCAGTACTTC. The encoded protein is CASSRSGSSYEQYF.